Shown below are 19 T cell receptor beta chains from a single sample sequenced in a study of circulating CD8 cells and anti-PD-1 response in melanoma. From live CD3+CD8+TCRalphabeta+ cells, four PD-1 and/or TIGIT subsets were sorted. Each library started from roughly 16 ng of total RNA using the QIAseq Immune Repertoire TCR panel. TCRdb called the reads again in MiXCR, with one record for every CDR3 protein. Here the sample spans some 1,500 distinct CDR3 sequences, 8.8% being singletons. Source: CD8+ T cells from PBMCs, taken at baseline or after one month of anti-PD-1 therapy (not recorded which). These TCRs come from a human donor with melanoma.

This clonotype is classed as medium-sized. For the CDR3, the DNA is TGTGCCAGTAGTAGCTGGACAGGGGGGCTTAACTACGAGCAGTACTTC. Translated, it gives CASSSWTGGLNYEQYF. The V and J genes are TRBV19 and TRBJ2-7, with 10 bases matching TRBD1. Germline lookup yields CDR1 LNHDA and CDR2 SQIVND (reference sequence). V gave up 4 bases and J gave up 3 bases; unmatched junction bases: 9. The CDR3 spans 16 residues. The whole variable domain, filled in from reference TRBV19 and TRBJ2-7, reads DGGITQSPKYLFRKEGQNVTLSCEQNLNHDAMYWYRQDPGQGLRLIYYSQIVNDFQKGDIAEGYSVSREKKESFPLTVTSAQKNPTAFYLCASSSWTGGLNYEQYFGPGTRLTVT.

By share, this clonotype counts as medium-sized. This chain links TRBV29-1 with TRBJ2-1; D assignment may be TRBD1 or TRBD2 (5 bases each). This CDR3 spans 11 amino acids. V gave up 8 bases and J gave up 7 bases, with 12 bases separating them. CDR1 and CDR2 from the germline V gene are SQVTM and ANQGSEA. The CDR3 bases are TGCAGCCTGAAATGGGGGAATGAGCAGTTCTTC. Translating it yields CSLKWGNEQFF.

This clonotype rates as medium-sized. V gene TRBV27 combines with J gene TRBJ1-1; D not certain. V was cut by 6 bases and J by 6 bases, with 14 bases left in between. The CDR3 loop spans 13 amino acids. Germline V CDR1 and CDR2: MNHEY, SMNVEV (reference sequence). CDR3 sequence: CASSPGSFPEAFF. For the CDR3, the DNA is TGTGCCAGCAGCCCTGGATCGTTCCCTGAAGCTTTCTTT.

This clonotype is deemed medium-sized. The chain uses TRBV7-3 and TRBJ2-2; D gene ambiguous. CDR3 length equals 13 residues. Germline V gene sequence: CDR1 SGHTA, CDR2 FQGTGA. Trimming shortened V by 2 bases and J by 2 bases, and 3 bases separated the two germline ends. The CDR3 loop is CASSLPNTGELFF. The DNA for the CDR3 is TGTGCCAGCAGCTTACCCAACACCGGGGAGCTGTTTTTT.

In this sample, this clonotype is large. The rearrangement joins TRBV28 to TRBJ2-7; 9 bases align to TRBD1. The CDR3 consists of 14 residues. V dropped 4 bases and J dropped 2; count of bases not matched to a gene: 3. Germline V gene lookup returns CDR1 MDHEN and CDR2 SYDVKM. The CDR3 loop is CASSWGQGAYEQYF. CDR3 bases: TGTGCCAGCAGTTGGGGACAGGGTGCCTACGAGCAGTACTTC.

In this sample, this clonotype is medium-sized (0.01 to 0.1%). The chain couples TRBV10-3 to TRBJ1-1; D unclear. This CDR3 has 13 residues. Germline loops: CDR1 ENHRY, CDR2 SYGVKD. Trimming shortened V by 8 bases and J by 0 bases, and 10 bases separated the two germline ends. CDR3 DNA: TGTGCCATCTCCGGGGAAATGAACACTGAAGCTTTCTTT. Protein: CAISGEMNTEAFF.

Judged by abundance, this clonotype is medium-sized. The chain links TRBV19 to TRBJ2-1, with 7 bases matching TRBD1. Germline V gene data show CDR1 as LNHDA and CDR2 as SQIVND (reference sequence). There are 15 residues in the CDR3. V gave up 1 base and J gave up 4 bases; unmatched junction bases: 4. The CDR3 region is CASSIGQGVYNEQFF. CDR3 coding DNA: TGTGCCAGTAGTATAGGGCAGGGGGTGTACAATGAGCAGTTCTTC.

This chain connects TRBV5-4 to TRBJ2-2; D unresolved. Germline-derived CDR1 and CDR2 are SGHNT and YYREEE (reference sequence). The CDR3 runs 13 residues. V was shortened by 1 base and J by 6 bases, with 7 bases between the two germline ends. The CDR3 coding sequence is TGTGCCAGCAGCTTGAAGCAGGCCGGGGAGCTGTTTTTT. The encoded protein is CASSLKQAGELFF. The complete variable domain, with remaining parts taken from reference TRBV5-4 and TRBJ2-2, reads ETGVTQSPTHLIKTRGQQVTLRCSSQSGHNTVSWYQQALGQGPQFIFQYYREEENGRGNFPPRFSGLQFPNYSSELNVNALELDDSALYLCASSLKQAGELFFGEGSRLTVL.

This clonotype has only a few counts. The CDR3 ends on some other residue instead of the conserved phenylalanine or tryptophan, so this is likely a read error. The rearrangement joins TRBV9 to TRBJ2-5, with D perhaps assigned TRBD1 or TRBD2 (5 bases each). The CDR3 is 14 amino acids. Germline V lookup: CDR1 SGDLS, CDR2 YYNGEE. Trimming took off 4 bases at V and 4 bases at J, with 14 bases between the two ends. CDR3 DNA sequence: TGTGCCAGCAGCTCCCGGGACGCCCCAGAGACCCAGTACTAC. This sequence encodes CASSSRDAPETQYY.

This clonotype is categorized as large. The chain has TRBV19 and TRBJ2-7; 7 bases match TRBD1. CDR1 is LNHDA and CDR2 is SQIVND in the germline V gene (reference sequence). The CDR3 is 14 residues long. Trimming cost V 3 bases and J 3 bases; bases outside gene matches: 5. The CDR3 region has the DNA TGTGCCAGTAGTATTTACAGGGGTGACTACGAGCAGTACTTC. Protein product: CASSIYRGDYEQYF.

By share of the sample, this clonotype is medium-sized. This chain links TRBV4-2 with TRBJ2-1; D perhaps matches TRBD2 (6 bases). The CDR3 is 14 residues long. Trimming stripped 3 bases from V and 7 bases from J, with 13 bases between. Per germline, CDR1 LGHNA and CDR2 YNFKEQ. The CDR3 DNA sequence: TGTGCCAGCAGCCAGTACGGGGGAGCAAATGAGCAGTTCTTC. Encoded protein: CASSQYGGANEQFF.

As concerns this clonotype: A much larger clone lies a single base off, so this may be a read error. V gene TRBV11-2 combines with J gene TRBJ2-7; TRBD1 might be the D (5 bases). Germline CDR1 and CDR2: SGHAT and FQNNGV. V was shortened by 4 bases and J by 7 bases, with 11 bases between the two germline ends. The CDR3 has 12 residues. The CDR3 is CASSSDGAEQYF. The CDR3 nucleotides read TGTGCCAGCAGCTCAGATGGGGCGGAGCAGTACTTC. The variable domain in full, completed from reference TRBV11-2 and TRBJ2-7, reads EAGVAQSPRYKIIEKRQSVAFWCNPISGHATLYWYQQILGQGPKLLIQFQNNGVVDDSQLPKDRFSAERLKGVDSTLKIQPAKLEDSAVYLCASSSDGAEQYFGPGTRLTVT.

Judged by abundance, this clonotype is large (0.1 to 1%). This sequence joins TRBV7-3 and TRBJ1-3; the D is unclear. CDR1 and CDR2 (germline): SGHTA, FQGTGA. This CDR3 has 13 residues. V lost 5 bases and J lost 4, with 9 bases in between. Written as DNA, the CDR3 is TGTGCCAGCAGCCCTGGTGGGGGAAACACCATATATTTT. It yields the protein CASSPGGGNTIYF. Full variable domain (rest looked up from reference TRBV7-3 and TRBJ1-3): GAGVSQTPSNKVTEKGKYVELRCDPISGHTALYWYRQSLGQGPEFLIYFQGTGAADDSGLPNDRFFAVRPEGSVSTLKIQRTERGDSAVYLCASSPGGGNTIYFGEGSWLTVV.

This clonotype was seen more than once but under ten times. Since a much larger clone is just one base distant, this may be a read error. The chain couples TRBV2 to TRBJ2-7; D call uncertain. The CDR3 length is 10 residues. Germline CDR1 is SNHLY and CDR2 is FYNNEI. The CDR3 protein is CACSDGEQYF. The CDR3 DNA follows: TGTGCCTGCAGTGACGGAGAGCAGTACTTC.

CDR3 loop: CASSFTAPGRTEAFF. CDR3 sequence (DNA): TGTGCCAGCAGTTTCACAGCCCCGGGTAGGACTGAAGCTTTCTTT. The chain has TRBV6-5 and TRBJ1-1; D is uncertain. Germline assignment: CDR1 MNHEY and CDR2 SVGAGI. V lost 4 bases and J lost 5, with 17 bases in between. The length of the CDR3 is 15 residues.

This clonotype is medium-sized. V usage is TRBV4-2 and J usage is TRBJ2-5, with 9 nucleotides matching TRBD2. J was trimmed by 3 bases and V by 5 bases; bases with no gene match: 13. Germline CDR1 is LGHNA and CDR2 is YNFKEQ. The CDR3 extends over 17 amino acids. CDR3 sequence (DNA): TGTGCCAGCAGCGCACAGGGCCTAGCGGGGACAAAAGAGACCCAGTACTTC. It codes for CASSAQGLAGTKETQYF.

This clonotype is deemed large (0.1 to 1%). The gene calls are TRBV4-1 and TRBJ2-2; possible D gene TRBD2, 5 bases. Germline V gene data show CDR1 as MGHRA and CDR2 as YSYEKL. The length of the CDR3 is 16 residues. V was trimmed by 0 bases and J by 4 bases, leaving 12 bases between them. CDR3 residues: CASSQDDGESTGELFF. As DNA, the CDR3 is TGCGCCAGCAGCCAAGATGACGGGGAGTCCACCGGGGAGCTGTTTTTT.

In its sample, this clonotype ranks as medium-sized (0.01 to 0.1%). This rearrangement joins TRBV4-1 to TRBJ2-3; unclear D gene. The V end lost 1 base, the J end lost 7 bases, and 9 bases lay between the germline ends. The CDR3 has 13 amino acids. Germline assignment: CDR1 MGHRA and CDR2 YSYEKL. CDR3 DNA: TGCGCCAGCAGCCAAGGCTTGATGAATACGCAGTATTTT. Translation: CASSQGLMNTQYF.

In this sample, this clonotype is medium-sized (0.01 to 0.1%). The rearrangement joins TRBV5-4 to TRBJ2-1; 13 bases agree with TRBD2. CDR1 and CDR2 (germline): SGHNT, YYREEE (reference sequence). This CDR3 is 14 amino acids long. With 4 bases clipped from V and 15 bases from J, the junction kept 10 bases outside the gene matches. Here the CDR3 DNA reads TGTGCCAGCAGCCCCGAGACTAGCGGGGGGCCTCGGTTCTTC. This codes for CASSPETSGGPRFF.